The 5 T cell receptor beta chains in this list originate from one sample, sequenced in a study of regulatory T cells in long-lasting Graves disease. Time point reported: persistent/refractory GD, antithyroid drugs over 5 years with positive TRAb. Generation of the TCR library employed RNA extracted from PBMCs. Relying on iRepertoire HTBI primers and Arm-PCR of CDR3 regions, the team built TCR beta libraries. Using its own MiXCR run on the multiplex PCR reads, TCRdb lists one record per CDR3 protein. The table lists about 430,000 distinct CDR3 sequences, around 23% of them singletons. Sequenced material: peripheral blood mononuclear cells (PBMCs), taken when the disease was refractory, from a patient treated with antithyroid drugs. Receptors originate from a female donor with Graves disease.

This chain links TRBV5-1 with TRBJ2-5; D not certain. V was pared by 4 bases and J by 0 bases, with 10 bases between. CDR3 length equals 14 residues. CDR1 SGHRS and CDR2 YFSETQ come from the germline V gene. The CDR3 loop is CASSPARYQETQYF. CDR3 coding DNA: TGCGCCAGCAGCCCAGCAAGGTACCAAGAGACCCAGTACTTC.

This clonotype was observed a few times. The gene calls are TRBV30 and TRBJ1-6; possibly TRBD1 for D (6 bases). The V gene lost 5 bases and the J gene lost 5 bases, with 16 bases spanning the gap. CDR3 length: 15 residues. Per germline, CDR1 GTSNPN and CDR2 SVGIG (reference sequence). For the CDR3, the DNA is TGTGCCTGGTCCCCCCTAGGGGGGGATAATTCACCCCTCCACTTT. Protein sequence: CAWSPLGGDNSPLHF. Based on the CDR3 plus reference TRBV30 and TRBJ1-6, the full variable domain is SQTIHQWPATLVQPVGSPLSLECTVEGTSNPNLYWYRQAAGRGLQLLFYSVGIGQISSEVPQNLSASRPQDRQFILSSKKLLLSDSGFYLCAWSPLGGDNSPLHFGNGTRLTVT.

This clonotype was seen at least ten times. The chain links TRBV7-8 to TRBJ2-6, with TRBD2 matching over 11 bases. The CDR3 sequence is 18 residues long. The ends lost 4 bases at V and 4 bases at J; junction bases unmatched: 9. Germline V gene lookup returns CDR1 SGHVS and CDR2 FQNEAQ. In DNA form, the CDR3 reads TGTGCCAGCAGCTACCCGACTAGCGGGACAGGAGGGGCCAACGTCCTGACTTTC. Protein sequence: CASSYPTSGTGGANVLTF.

This chain uses TRBV4-1 with TRBJ2-7, with TRBD2 identical over 10 bases. This CDR3 has 15 residues. J lost 3 bases, V lost 4 bases, and 6 bases had no gene match. Germline loops: CDR1 MGHRA, CDR2 YSYEKL. The CDR3 DNA reads as TGCGCCAGCAGCCCCCTCGAGCGGGAGGGCTACGAGCAGTACTTC. It codes for CASSPLEREGYEQYF.

In this sample, this clonotype turned up a few times. This CDR3 is CASSLSTSGNYEQYF. The CDR3 bases are TGCGCCAGCAGCTTGAGTACTAGCGGGAACTACGAGCAGTACTTC. V usage is TRBV5-1 and J usage is TRBJ2-7, with 10 bases identical to TRBD2. With 1 base clipped from V and 3 bases from J, the junction kept 4 bases outside the gene matches. CDR3 length: 15 residues. The germline gives CDR1 SGHRS, CDR2 YFSETQ.